The 18 T cell receptor beta chains listed next were all sequenced from one sample in a study of CD8 T cells in ankylosing spondylitis. TCRdb recomputed calls from the 5' RACE reads with MiXCR, one row per CDR3 protein. In the table there are hundreds of thousands of distinct CDR3 sequences, approximately 24% of which are singletons. The sample was blood, either unsorted or a sorted T cell fraction (not recorded which). The receptors stem from a male donor with ankylosing spondylitis or in good health (not recorded which).

In its sample, this clonotype was seen a few times. The rearrangement links TRBV20-1 to TRBJ1-4, with 8 positions matching TRBD1. Trimming at V came to 3 bases and at J to 4 bases, leaving 4 bases not matched to a gene. The germline gives CDR1 DFQATT, CDR2 SNEGSKA (reference sequence). The CDR3 consists of 14 residues. CDR3: CSARGQELNEKLFF. In nucleotides, the CDR3 is TGCAGTGCTAGGGGACAGGAGCTTAATGAAAAACTGTTTTTT.

A few counts support this clonotype. This chain connects TRBV14 to TRBJ2-1; tentatively, D is TRBD1 or TRBD2 (5 bases each). V lost 2 bases and J lost 1, with 12 bases in between. Germline V gene sequence: CDR1 SGHDN, CDR2 FVKESK. This CDR3 has 16 residues. CDR3 residues: CASSQPPGGSYNEQFF. In nucleotides, the CDR3 is TGTGCCAGCAGCCAACCGCCTGGGGGTTCCTACAATGAGCAGTTCTTC. Drawing the rest from reference TRBV14 and TRBJ2-1, the complete variable domain is EAGVTQFPSHSVIEKGQTVTLRCDPISGHDNLYWYRRVMGKEIKFLLHFVKESKQDESGMPNNRFLAERTGGTYSTLKVQPAELEDSGVYFCASSQPPGGSYNEQFFGPGTRLTVL.

This clonotype has ten or more counts. The V call is TRBV20-1, the J call TRBJ2-3, with a tentative D call TRBD1 (6 bases). The CDR3 is 15 residues long. The germline CDR1 and CDR2 sequences are DFQATT and SNEGSKA (reference sequence). With 3 bases removed from V and 2 bases from J, the gap between germline ends came to 15 bases. CDR3 bases: TGCAGTGCTAGCGGACGGGACACGAACACAGATACGCAGTATTTT. Its translation is CSASGRDTNTDTQYF.

This clonotype was detected ten times or more. V is TRBV12-3 or TRBV12-4 and J is TRBJ2-2; tentatively, D is TRBD2 (5 bases). V lost 6 bases, J lost 5 bases, and 13 bases lay in between. This CDR3 has 14 residues. The CDR3 region is CASRPRGSTGELFF. The CDR3 coding sequence is TGTGCCAGCAGGCCTAGAGGGAGTACCGGGGAGCTGTTTTTT.

This clonotype was picked up many times. The chain links TRBV3-1 to TRBJ1-1; 9 bases map to TRBD1. V lost 3 bases, J lost 4 bases, and 9 bases stayed unmatched. This CDR3 has 16 residues. Per germline, CDR1 LGHDT and CDR2 YNNKEL (reference sequence). The CDR3: CASSHSTGQGGTEAFF. CDR3 DNA: TGTGCCAGCAGCCACTCCACGGGACAGGGAGGCACTGAAGCTTTCTTT.

This clonotype was recorded many times. V is TRBV25-1 and J is TRBJ2-4, with 11 bases fitting TRBD2. CDR1 is MGHDK and CDR2 is SYGVNS in the germline V gene. V shed 5 bases and J 8 bases; nucleotides not matched to a gene: 8. The CDR3 consists of 15 residues. Here the CDR3 DNA reads TGTGCCAGCAGTATAGCGGGGGGGGGCCGGGACATTCAGTACTTC. Translation gives CASSIAGGGRDIQYF.

This clonotype was recorded at least ten times. The chain is built from TRBV18 and TRBJ2-5; D uncertain. The CDR3 is 14 residues long. Germline-derived CDR1 and CDR2 are KGHSH and LQKENI. V was shortened by 0 bases and J by 3 bases, with 8 bases between the two germline ends. The CDR3 DNA is TGTGCCAGCTCACCACCGGCCAGTAAAGAGACCCAGTACTTC. This gives the protein CASSPPASKETQYF.

In regard to this clonotype: A much larger clonotype is one base distant, so this may be a read error. The chain couples TRBV29-1 to TRBJ2-3, with 13 bases fitting TRBD2. Trimming removed 2 bases from V and 5 bases from J; junction bases left unmatched: 7. This CDR3 contains 16 residues. Per germline, CDR1 SQVTM and CDR2 ANQGSEA. The chain's CDR3 is CSVELGLAGHIDTQYF. In nucleotides, the CDR3 is TGCAGCGTTGAATTGGGACTAGCGGGACACATAGATACGCAGTATTTT.

This clonotype was detected ten times or more. V gene TRBV6-2 or TRBV6-3 combines with J gene TRBJ1-1, with 8 nucleotides matching TRBD1. V dropped 2 bases and J dropped 3; count of bases not matched to a gene: 11. The CDR3 runs to 17 residues. The germline CDR1 and CDR2 sequences are MNHEY and SVGEGT. CDR3 amino acids: CASSYPTGEGRDTEAFF. The CDR3 DNA sequence: TGTGCCAGCAGTTACCCGACAGGGGAGGGTCGGGACACTGAAGCTTTCTTT.

The chain employs TRBV7-3 and TRBJ2-7; no reliable D call. V was trimmed by 2 bases and J by 6 bases, leaving 8 bases between them. The CDR3 spans 12 residues. Germline lookup yields CDR1 SGHTA and CDR2 FQGTGA. In DNA form, the CDR3 reads TGTGCCAGCAGCTTAGGCCCGGCCGAGCAGTACTTC. Translated: CASSLGPAEQYF.

At least ten counts were recorded for this clonotype. V gene TRBV20-1 combines with J gene TRBJ1-1; TRBD1 is a possible D gene (6 bases). Trimming shortened V by 4 bases and J by 0 bases, and 12 bases separated the two germline ends. Germline CDR1 is DFQATT and CDR2 is SNEGSKA (reference sequence). The CDR3 contains 14 residues. Here the CDR3 reads CSAKRRTVNTEAFF. The CDR3 nucleotides read TGCAGTGCTAAAAGACGGACAGTGAACACTGAAGCTTTCTTT.

The V call is TRBV24-1, the J call TRBJ2-3, with D perhaps TRBD1 or TRBD2 (6 bases each). The V gene lost 2 bases and the J gene lost 2 bases, with 13 bases spanning the gap. CDR1 and CDR2 from the germline V gene are KGHDR and SFDVKD. The CDR3 has 16 amino acids. The CDR3 reads CATSDSTGAPTDTQYF. CDR3 nucleotide sequence: TGTGCCACCAGTGATTCCACGGGGGCCCCCACAGATACGCAGTATTTT.

This clonotype was recorded a few times. This chain uses TRBV27 with TRBJ2-5; 8 bases agree with TRBD2. Germline CDR1 MNHEY, CDR2 SMNVEV (reference sequence). The CDR3 spans 14 residues. Trimming removed 1 base from V and 7 bases from J; junction bases left unmatched: 5. The CDR3 is CASSLFSSGVTQYF. The DNA for the CDR3 is TGTGCCAGCAGTTTATTTAGTAGCGGGGTGACCCAGTACTTC.

At least ten counts were recorded for this clonotype. The chain links TRBV28 to TRBJ2-1, with 7 bases lining up with TRBD2. J was trimmed by 9 bases and V by 5 bases; bases with no gene match: 4. The CDR3 has 12 residues. The germline V gene has CDR1 MDHEN and CDR2 SYDVKM. DNA for the CDR3: TGTGCCAGCAGTGCGCAGCGGGGTGAGCAGTTCTTC. It specifies CASSAQRGEQFF.

The V call is TRBV7-2, the J call TRBJ2-1, with 13 bases aligning to TRBD2. The CDR3 consists of 15 residues. V shed 4 bases and J 8 bases; nucleotides not matched to a gene: 5. Germline CDR1 SGHTA, CDR2 FQGNSA. In DNA, the CDR3 is TGTGCCAGCAGCTCAGGACTAGCGGGAGTCTATGAGCAGTTCTTC. Encoded protein: CASSSGLAGVYEQFF.

This clonotype has a single count. The chain couples TRBV5-6 to TRBJ2-3, with D possibly TRBD1 on 6 matching bases. The germline V gene encodes CDR1 SGHDT and CDR2 YYEEEE. V lost 4 bases and J 9 bases, leaving 15 bases between the germline ends. The CDR3 contains 13 residues. The DNA of the CDR3 is TGTGCCAGCAGCACGGATCAGGGGATAACGCAGTATTTT. It yields the protein CASSTDQGITQYF.

This clonotype was detected only a few times. This chain joins TRBV6-5 and TRBJ2-5, with TRBD2 matching over 9 bases. Germline V gene sequence: CDR1 MNHEY, CDR2 SVGAGI. The CDR3 runs 16 residues. Trimming removed 2 bases from V and 2 bases from J; junction bases left unmatched: 6. This chain's CDR3 is CASSYTAGGNQETQYF. The CDR3 DNA is TGTGCCAGCAGTTACACAGCGGGAGGCAATCAAGAGACCCAGTACTTC.

This chain joins TRBV29-1 and TRBJ2-1; D gene ambiguous. V was trimmed by 3 bases and J by 8 bases, leaving 8 bases between them. The V gene's germline CDR1 is SQVTM and CDR2 ANQGSEA. CDR3 length equals 11 residues. In DNA form, the CDR3 reads TGCAGCGTTGAGGTGCAGTATGAGCAGTTCTTC. Translating gives CSVEVQYEQFF.